Listed below are T cell receptor beta chains from one sample, sequenced in a study of cytomegalovirus exposure and HLA in healthy donors. Sequencing was performed with immunoSEQ multiplex PCR; in TCRdb, only in-frame clones are kept and a portion is missing. This sample yields approximately 40,000 clones, of which 80% to 90% are seen a single time; roughly an eighth belongs to the top ten. The sample was PBMCs. The receptors come from a woman aged 40 to 49 in good health and CMV-seropositive. CDR3s include the opening cysteine and the closing phenylalanine or tryptophan. Fields, in order: J gene, V gene, D gene, clone size, CDR3 protein, CDR3 DNA. The D gene is left open where the match is weak. A clone size is listed for some rows: how often the clone was seen (once, few, many), or a class if it is expanded.

j_gene: TRBJ2-7; v_gene: TRBV29-1; d_gene: NA; abundance: NA; CDR3aa: CSVVGGLSYEQYF; CDR3nt: TGCAGCGTCGTCGGGGGGCTCTCCTACGAGCAGTACTTC
j_gene: TRBJ2-5; v_gene: TRBV5-4; d_gene: TRBD1; abundance: NA; CDR3aa: CASNLPGTVGKETQYF; CDR3nt: TGTGCCAGCAACCTCCCCGGGACAGTGGGTAAAGAGACCCAGTACTTC
j_gene: TRBJ2-7; v_gene: TRBV18; d_gene: TRBD1; abundance: NA; CDR3aa: CASSPQGALSSYEQYF; CDR3nt: TGTGCCAGCTCACCCCAGGGGGCCCTAAGCTCCTACGAGCAGTACTTC
j_gene: TRBJ2-5; v_gene: TRBV4-3; d_gene: TRBD2; abundance: NA; CDR3aa: CASSQEGRGANPTETQYF; CDR3nt: TGCGCCAGCAGCCAAGAAGGGCGGGGGGCCAACCCCACGGAGACCCAGTACTTC
j_gene: TRBJ2-1; v_gene: TRBV11-2; d_gene: TRBD2; abundance: NA; CDR3aa: CASSKTSGGAIYNEQFF; CDR3nt: TGTGCCAGCAGCAAGACTAGCGGGGGGGCTATCTACAATGAGCAGTTCTTC
j_gene: TRBJ1-1; v_gene: TRBV7-6; d_gene: TRBD1; abundance: NA; CDR3aa: CASSYLRQGSRNTEAFF; CDR3nt: TGTGCCAGCAGCTACCTCCGACAGGGGTCGAGGAACACTGAAGCTTTCTTT
j_gene: TRBJ2-7; v_gene: TRBV10-1; d_gene: TRBD1; abundance: once; CDR3aa: CASSSTGGGEQYF; CDR3nt: TGCGCCAGCAGTTCAACAGGGGGCGGCGAGCAGTACTTC
j_gene: TRBJ2-7; v_gene: TRBV19; d_gene: NA; abundance: NA; CDR3aa: CASSIGNSYEQYF; CDR3nt: TGTGCCAGTAGTATTGGCAACTCCTACGAGCAGTACTTC
j_gene: TRBJ2-3; v_gene: TRBV2; d_gene: TRBD2; abundance: NA; CDR3aa: CASGLVSTDTQYF; CDR3nt: TGTGCCAGCGGACTAGTTAGCACAGATACGCAGTATTTT
j_gene: TRBJ2-1; v_gene: TRBV18; d_gene: TRBD1; abundance: once; CDR3aa: CASSSDRGHYNEQFF; CDR3nt: TGTGCCAGCTCATCAGACAGGGGGCACTACAATGAGCAGTTCTTC
j_gene: TRBJ2-7; v_gene: TRBV4-3; d_gene: TRBD2; abundance: NA; CDR3aa: CASSQGLAGPQSYEQYF; CDR3nt: TGCGCCAGCAGCCAAGGACTAGCGGGCCCCCAATCCTACGAGCAGTACTTC
j_gene: TRBJ2-7; v_gene: TRBV11-2; d_gene: TRBD2; abundance: NA; CDR3aa: CASSLPGGPGDGGEQYF; CDR3nt: TGTGCCAGCAGCCTCCCGGGGGGGCCAGGGGACGGAGGCGAGCAGTACTTC
j_gene: TRBJ1-1; v_gene: TRBV6-5; d_gene: NA; abundance: once; CDR3aa: CASRSTPNTEAFF; CDR3nt: TGTGCCAGCAGATCGACACCGAACACTGAAGCTTTCTTT
j_gene: TRBJ1-5; v_gene: TRBV7-9; d_gene: NA; abundance: NA; CDR3aa: CASSPWDTNQPQHF; CDR3nt: TGTGCCAGCAGCCCCTGGGACACCAATCAGCCCCAGCATTTT
j_gene: TRBJ2-5; v_gene: TRBV11-3; d_gene: NA; abundance: NA; CDR3aa: CASSLGEKETQYF; CDR3nt: TGTGCCAGCAGCTTAGGCGAGAAAGAGACCCAGTACTTC
j_gene: TRBJ2-1; v_gene: TRBV6-4; d_gene: TRBD2; abundance: NA; CDR3aa: CASSPLGGAEGNEQFF; CDR3nt: TGTGCCAGCAGTCCGCTCGGGGGGGCCGAGGGCAATGAGCAGTTCTTC
j_gene: TRBJ2-3; v_gene: TRBV5-1; d_gene: TRBD1; abundance: few; CDR3aa: CASSLVDRARDTQYF; CDR3nt: TGCGCCAGCAGCTTGGTGGACAGGGCTAGAGATACGCAGTATTTT
j_gene: TRBJ2-2; v_gene: TRBV10-3; d_gene: NA; abundance: NA; CDR3aa: CAISVRGLNTGELFF; CDR3nt: TGTGCCATCAGTGTTCGGGGGTTGAACACCGGGGAGCTGTTTTTT
j_gene: TRBJ1-4; v_gene: TRBV2; d_gene: TRBD1; abundance: NA; CDR3aa: CASRAQGAVNEKLFF; CDR3nt: TGTGCCAGCAGGGCTCAGGGGGCGGTTAATGAAAAACTGTTTTTT
j_gene: TRBJ1-6; v_gene: TRBV4-3; d_gene: NA; abundance: NA; CDR3aa: CASSRDSYSPLHF; CDR3nt: TGCGCCAGCAGCCGAGACAGTTATTCACCCCTCCACTTT
j_gene: TRBJ1-3; v_gene: TRBV7-9; d_gene: NA; abundance: NA; CDR3aa: CASSLRGPSGNTIYF; CDR3nt: TGTGCCAGCAGTCTCAGGGGACCCTCTGGAAACACCATATATTTT
j_gene: TRBJ1-1; v_gene: TRBV28; d_gene: NA; abundance: NA; CDR3aa: CASSPGRWGISYTEAFF; CDR3nt: TGTGCCAGCAGTCCTGGACGCTGGGGCATTTCATACACTGAAGCTTTCTTT
j_gene: TRBJ1-1; v_gene: TRBV27; d_gene: TRBD1; abundance: NA; CDR3aa: CASSKLRGWEAFF; CDR3nt: TGTGCCAGCAGTAAACTCAGGGGGTGGGAAGCTTTCTTT
j_gene: TRBJ1-4; v_gene: TRBV7-2; d_gene: TRBD1; abundance: NA; CDR3aa: CASSLIQGAQELFF; CDR3nt: TGTGCCAGCAGCTTGATACAGGGGGCGCAGGAACTGTTTTTT
j_gene: TRBJ1-1; v_gene: TRBV2; d_gene: TRBD1; abundance: NA; CDR3aa: CASSLQGMNTEAFF; CDR3nt: TGTGCCAGCAGTTTACAGGGGATGAACACTGAAGCTTTCTTT
j_gene: TRBJ2-3; v_gene: TRBV9; d_gene: TRBD2; abundance: NA; CDR3aa: CASSVVPGGADTQYF; CDR3nt: TGTGCCAGCAGCGTAGTTCCGGGGGGGGCCGATACGCAGTATTTT